These 27 T cell receptor beta chains were all obtained from the same sample, sequenced in a study of T-cell reconstitution after alpha-beta-depleted transplantation in children. Unique molecular identifiers were built into the TCRbeta library. One entry per CDR3 protein, called by TCRdb with MiXCR from the PCR reads. The sample has about 280,000 distinct CDR3 sequences, 11% seen once; the top ten hold 20% to 25%. The input for sequencing was peripheral blood, taken 180 days after TCRalphabeta/CD19-depleted stem cell transplant. Receptor source: a male patient between 2 and 10 years old who had a stem cell transplant for chronic granulomatous disease, so the T cells may come from the graft donor.

This clonotype has a count of ten or more. This sequence joins TRBV29-1 and TRBJ1-1, with 7 nucleotides matching TRBD1. J was trimmed by 6 bases and V by 1 base; bases with no gene match: 8. Germline V gene sequence: CDR1 SQVTM, CDR2 ANQGSEA. The CDR3 length is 14 residues. The CDR3 here is CSVEGQGEVSEAFF. The CDR3 coding sequence is TGCAGCGTTGAAGGGCAGGGGGAGGTCTCTGAAGCTTTCTTT.

This clonotype was observed many times. The chain combines TRBV12-3 or TRBV12-4 with TRBJ1-1; the match to TRBD1 covers 8 bases. Trimming removed 6 bases from V and 3 bases from J; junction bases left unmatched: 3. CDR3 length equals 13 residues. The CDR3 loop is CASRPGQDTEAFF. In DNA form, the CDR3 reads TGTGCCAGCAGACCGGGACAGGACACTGAAGCTTTCTTT.

This clonotype appeared many times. The CDR3 coding sequence is TGTGCCAGCATCCGGGACCGCCCCTGGGGCACTGAAGCTTTCTTT. Translation: CASIRDRPWGTEAFF. This chain connects TRBV6-4 to TRBJ1-1; D is perhaps TRBD1 (5 bases). The length of the CDR3 is 15 residues. V was cut by 7 bases and J by 4 bases, with 19 bases left in between. Germline CDR1 and CDR2: MRHNA and SNTAGT.

Ten or more counts support this clonotype. The J gene is TRBJ2-5, the V gene TRBV12-3 or TRBV12-4; TRBD1 might be the D (5 bases). V was clipped by 4 bases and J by 1 base, with 7 bases between them. The CDR3 spans 13 residues. In DNA form, the CDR3 reads TGTGCCAGCAGTTACAGGACCCAAGAGACCCAGTACTTC. It codes for CASSYRTQETQYF.

Note on this clonotype: Possible read error: a much larger clone is one base away. The rearrangement joins TRBV20-1 to TRBJ2-7; a weak D match, TRBD2 (6 bases). CDR3 length: 13 residues. From germline, CDR1 is DFQATT and CDR2 SNEGSKA (reference sequence). The CDR3, as DNA: TGCAGTGCCCTAGTCCTGGGGGGAGTCGAGCTGTACTTC. As protein: CSALVLGGVELYF.

This clonotype was recorded at least ten times. This chain uses TRBV5-5 with TRBJ2-7; 8 bases fit TRBD1. Germline CDR1 is SGHKS and CDR2 is YYEKEE (reference sequence). V lost 4 bases and J lost 1; bases outside the gene matches: 7. The CDR3 is 15 residues long. CDR3 protein: CASSHRGLGSYEQYF. For the CDR3, the DNA is TGTGCCAGCAGCCACAGGGGGTTAGGATCCTACGAGCAGTACTTC.

This clonotype was seen more than once but under ten times. The rearrangement joins TRBV7-8 to TRBJ2-5; tentative D call: TRBD2 (6 bases). The CDR3 has 12 amino acids. V shed 6 bases and J shed 7 bases, with 12 bases lying between them. Germline loops: CDR1 SGHVS, CDR2 FQNEAQ. The CDR3 here is CASRGRRGTQYF. The CDR3 DNA follows: TGTGCCAGCAGGGGGCGGCGGGGGACCCAGTACTTC.

Concerning this clonotype itself: A much larger clone is a single base away; this may be a read error. The genes are TRBV6-2 or TRBV6-3 and TRBJ2-3; 10 bases are a match to TRBD1. Germline V gives CDR1 MNHEY, CDR2 SVGEGT. The CDR3 has 15 residues. The CDR3 sequence is CASSSPGQGTDTKYF. DNA for the CDR3: TGTGCCAGCAGCTCCCCGGGACAGGGGACAGATACGAAGTATTTT.

This clonotype was recorded at least ten times. The chain couples TRBV3-1 to TRBJ1-3; the D gene is possibly TRBD1 (6 bases). The CDR3 contains 13 residues. V lost 1 base and J 16 bases, leaving 17 bases between the germline ends. Germline values: CDR1 LGHDT, CDR2 YNNKEL (reference sequence). This CDR3 is CASSQALLTGQYF. The DNA of the CDR3 is TGTGCCAGCAGCCAAGCTCTTCTGACAGGCCAGTATTTT. The full variable domain, in which reference TRBV3-1 and TRBJ1-3 provide the parts outside the CDR3, is DTAVSQTPKYLVTQMGNDKSIKCEQNLGHDTMYWYKQDSKKFLKIMFSYNNKELIINETVPNRFSPKSPDKAHLNLHINSLELGDSAVYFCASSQALLTGQYFGEGSWLTVV.

At least ten counts were recorded for this clonotype. The chain has TRBV10-3 and TRBJ2-7, with 7 positions matching TRBD1. Losses at the gene ends were 2 bases for V and 2 bases for J; bases not matched to a gene: 3. The CDR3 consists of 14 residues. Germline CDR1 reads ENHRY; CDR2 reads SYGVKD. The CDR3 reads CAISEADRAYEQYF. CDR3 nucleotides: TGTGCCATCAGTGAGGCCGACAGGGCCTACGAGCAGTACTTC.

This clonotype was detected only a few times. The rearrangement links TRBV7-6 to TRBJ2-5; D not certain. V dropped 1 base and J dropped 3 bases, with 12 bases sitting between them. Germline assignment: CDR1 SGHVS and CDR2 FNYEAQ. This CDR3 is 15 amino acids long. The CDR3 nucleotides read TGTGCCAGCAGCTTAGGTTTGTTCGGCAAAGAGACCCAGTACTTC. This translates into CASSLGLFGKETQYF. The full variable domain, rest sourced from reference TRBV7-6 and TRBJ2-5, is GAGVSQSPRYKVTKRGQDVALRCDPISGHVSLYWYRQALGQGPEFLTYFNYEAQQDKSGLPNDRFSAERPEGSISTLTIQRTEQRDSAMYRCASSLGLFGKETQYFGPGTRLLVL.

This clonotype has at least ten counts. The gene calls are TRBV5-4 and TRBJ2-3; 7 nucleotides agree with TRBD2. Per the germline V gene, CDR1 is SGHNT and CDR2 is YYREEE (reference sequence). The CDR3 has 17 amino acids. The V segment lost 4 bases and the J segment 0 bases; nucleotides outside the gene matches: 11. CDR3 loop: CASSPSPQRESTDTQYF. CDR3 nucleotides: TGTGCCAGCAGCCCGAGCCCTCAGCGGGAAAGCACAGATACGCAGTATTTT.

This clonotype has at least ten counts. V is TRBV12-3 or TRBV12-4 and J is TRBJ1-6; D gene unclear. There are 14 residues in the CDR3. With 5 bases removed from V and 1 base from J, the gap between germline ends came to 6 bases. The DNA of the CDR3 is TGTGCCAGCAGTCATGATTCCTATAATTCACCCCTCCACTTT. Its protein product is CASSHDSYNSPLHF.

The table lists this clonotype with many counts. The chain employs TRBV7-6 and TRBJ2-1; 9 bases line up with TRBD2. J gave up 0 bases and V 5 bases, and 8 bases lay outside the gene matches. The germline gives CDR1 SGHVS, CDR2 FNYEAQ. CDR3 length: 17 residues. CDR3 amino acids: CASSLLAGSSSYNEQFF. CDR3 DNA sequence: TGTGCCAGCAGCCTACTAGCGGGTTCTAGCTCCTACAATGAGCAGTTCTTC.

This clonotype was counted at least ten times. The chain combines TRBV29-1 with TRBJ1-1; D unclear. The CDR3 spans 10 residues. The germline V gene has CDR1 SQVTM and CDR2 ANQGSEA. The V and J ends lost 4 bases and 8 bases respectively, with 8 bases between them. DNA of the CDR3: TGCAGCGTTGGGGCGGGGGAAGCTTTCTTT. Its translation: CSVGAGEAFF.

The table lists this clonotype with many counts. V and J are TRBV28 and TRBJ2-2; D uncertain. Germline V gene sequence: CDR1 MDHEN, CDR2 SYDVKM. The CDR3 contains 14 residues. Trimming cost V 3 bases and J 0 bases, with 5 bases left between them. CDR3 nucleotide sequence: TGTGCCAGCAGTTTCGACCCGAACACCGGGGAGCTGTTTTTT. This sequence encodes CASSFDPNTGELFF.

This clonotype appeared many times. The rearrangement joins TRBV25-1 to TRBJ2-1; 9 nucleotides match TRBD1. This CDR3 has 16 residues. The V segment lost 3 bases and the J segment 6 bases; nucleotides outside the gene matches: 9. Germline CDR1 reads MGHDK; CDR2 reads SYGVNS. This CDR3 is CASSEGDRARGNEQFF. CDR3 nucleotides: TGTGCCAGCAGTGAGGGGGACAGGGCGAGGGGCAATGAGCAGTTCTTC. Drawing the rest from reference TRBV25-1 and TRBJ2-1, the complete variable domain is EADIYQTPRYLVIGTGKKITLECSQTMGHDKMYWYQQDPGMELHLIHYSYGVNSTEKGDLSSESTVSRIRTEHFPLTLESARPSHTSQYLCASSEGDRARGNEQFFGPGTRLTVL.

This clonotype was observed many times. The rearrangement links TRBV20-1 to TRBJ2-2; D perhaps matches TRBD1 (6 bases). Looked up from germline, CDR1 is DFQATT and CDR2 is SNEGSKA (reference sequence). CDR3 size: 12 residues. V shed 6 bases and J shed 6 bases, with 11 bases lying between them. The CDR3 protein is CSAGTGPGELFF. Written as DNA, the CDR3 is TGCAGTGCCGGAACAGGGCCCGGGGAGCTGTTTTTT.

This clonotype was counted many times. The genes are TRBV20-1 and TRBJ2-1; 12 positions agree with TRBD2. The V segment lost 5 bases and the J segment 5 bases; nucleotides outside the gene matches: 7. This CDR3 region has 15 residues. Germline CDR1 is DFQATT and CDR2 is SNEGSKA (reference sequence). CDR3 loop: CSAARTSGVDNEQFF. The CDR3 DNA follows: TGCAGTGCTGCAAGGACTAGCGGGGTTGACAATGAGCAGTTCTTC.

The chain couples TRBV24-1 to TRBJ2-7, with D maybe TRBD1 (6 bases). V was pared by 4 bases and J by 0 bases, with 12 bases between. Germline CDR1 and CDR2: KGHDR and SFDVKD. The CDR3 has 15 amino acids. The CDR3 nucleotides read TGTGCCACCAGTGACCATAAGGACAGCTCCTACGAGCAGTACTTC. Its protein is CATSDHKDSSYEQYF.

This clonotype has a count of ten or more. The rearrangement links TRBV29-1 to TRBJ2-7; 8 bases map to TRBD2. The J segment lost 7 bases and the V segment lost 4 bases, leaving 9 bases of the junction unmatched. From germline, CDR1 is SQVTM and CDR2 ANQGSEA. The CDR3 has 13 residues. CDR3 bases: TGCAGCGTTGCGGCCGGGAGGGCGGGAGAGCAGTACTTC. Protein sequence: CSVAAGRAGEQYF.

Worth noting for this clonotype: Since a much larger clone is just one base distant, this may be a read error. This chain uses TRBV5-5 with TRBJ2-5; TRBD2 matches 7 bases. Germline CDR1 is SGHKS and CDR2 is YYEKEE (reference sequence). Trimming cost V 7 bases and J 5 bases; bases outside gene matches: 11. The CDR3 contains 14 residues. The CDR3 nucleotides read TGTGCCAGCGGCCCCGGGGGGAGGGCCGAGACCCAGTACTTC. It encodes CASGPGGRAETQYF.

This clonotype showed up many times. V gene TRBV20-1 combines with J gene TRBJ2-7, with D tentatively TRBD1 (6 bases). Germline CDR1 DFQATT, CDR2 SNEGSKA (reference sequence). This CDR3 contains 14 residues. The V and J ends lost 0 bases and 5 bases respectively, with 14 bases between them. Here the CDR3 DNA reads TGCAGTGCTAGAGATGAGACAGGCCCGAACGAGCAGTACTTC. Its protein product is CSARDETGPNEQYF.

The gene calls are TRBV15 and TRBJ2-5; D tentatively fits TRBD1 or TRBD2 (7 bases each). The germline V gene encodes CDR1 LNHNV and CDR2 YYDKDF (reference sequence). The CDR3 sequence is 18 residues long. Trimming cost V 1 base and J 3 bases, with 21 bases left between them. CDR3 nucleotides: TGTGCCACCAGCAGAGGAGGGGGGGCAGGGGGAATGGAAGAGACCCAGTACTTC. As protein: CATSRGGGAGGMEETQYF.

This clonotype was found many times. The chain carries TRBV5-6 and TRBJ2-7, with D unclear. The CDR3 is 12 amino acids. CDR1 is SGHDT and CDR2 is YYEEEE in the germline V gene. The ends were cut back, 0 bases at V and 5 bases at J, with 6 bases in the middle. CDR3 bases: TGTGCCAGCAGCTTGGGAGACGACGAGCAGTACTTC. Translation gives CASSLGDDEQYF.

This clonotype was found many times. V gene TRBV5-1 combines with J gene TRBJ2-2; D is undetermined. The V and J ends lost 1 base and 5 bases respectively, with 6 bases between them. This CDR3 has 13 residues. The germline gives CDR1 SGHRS, CDR2 YFSETQ. DNA of the CDR3: TGCGCCAGCAGCTTGACGGTGACCGGGGAGCTGTTTTTT. Protein product: CASSLTVTGELFF.

Ten or more counts support this clonotype. The chain recombines TRBV27 with TRBJ2-5; tentatively, D is TRBD2 (6 bases). Trimming stripped 6 bases from V and 5 bases from J, with 13 bases between. This CDR3 comprises 13 residues. CDR1 and CDR2 (germline): MNHEY, SMNVEV (reference sequence). This chain's CDR3 is CASSTWTTETQYF. The CDR3, as DNA: TGTGCCAGCAGCACCTGGACTACTGAGACCCAGTACTTC.